This TCR beta chain is from a study of cytomegalovirus exposure and HLA in healthy donors (dated by TCRdb to the late 2010s). About the study as a whole: An earlier analysis of more than 550 of the donors reported about 260 Gb of sequence data and 117 million unique TCR beta sequences obtained from roughly 180 million T cells. Rather than drawing on any new phenotypic data, the later analysis identified candidate immune exposures from TCR beta sequences and the way those sequences occurred across donors. To decide whether each TCR beta V gene segment behaved as functional or pseudogenic, an earlier analysis of nearly 600 of the donors relied on high-throughput TCR beta sequencing. The study was designed to test whether signatures of past pathogen exposure could be identified by cataloging public T cell receptors. Among about 390 genotyped donors of the cohort, an average of around 240,000 unique TCR beta nucleotide sequences were sequenced per donor, approximately 20% of them non-productive. The number of donors typed differed by locus, with roughly 620-630 for A, B, C, DRB1 and DQB1, approximately 500 for DQA1, about 610 for DPA1, and some 440 for DPB1. In a later analysis, previously published TCR beta repertoires from 600 to 850 donors were re-analyzed and high-resolution HLA genotyping was added so that TCR occurrence patterns could be studied. The T cell repertoires of some 670 subjects were profiled by immunosequencing and related to cytomegalovirus serostatus. Along with the approximately 670-subject first cohort, a separate validation cohort of over a hundred different subjects was used. Of the roughly 420 genotyped donors, 65% to 90% were placed in the genetic ancestry cluster associated with self-reported Caucasian donors. HLA typing included class I and class II loci at four-digit resolution. Donor age, sex, ethnicity and CMV serostatus were compiled together with the repertoire data. A later genetic analysis took genome-wide SNP genotypes for about three fifths of the roughly 670 donors and used that subset as a discovery cohort. Every discovery cohort repertoire had been produced on one sequencing platform. Roughly 310 gigabases of sequencing data and approximately 93 million unique TCR sequences were included in an early release covering about 620 HLA-typed donors. Roughly five DR-DQ haplotypes were handled as single units for association and clustering, since linkage in the cohort was strong. High-throughput TCR immunosequencing, statistical association of individual TCRs with disease status, and machine learning were combined to predict cytomegalovirus infection status. Study-wide findings and limitations: The study listed 164 TCR beta chains as associated with cytomegalovirus. The cohort was sequenced for TCR beta chains only, and without alpha or paired-chain data the features that could be detected were limited. Cytomegalovirus status was reported to be diagnosed by the classifier with high specificity and sensitivity in both the original and validation cohorts. In an earlier analysis of 500 to 650 of the donors, most TCR beta V segments appeared in productive rearrangements about 87% or about 30% of the time, broadly matching IMGT annotations. Compared with the roughly 670-donor mean, donors in an Asian-associated ancestry cluster had fewer N-insertions in productive TCRs, according to a later genetic analysis. In a later analysis, HLA-associated TCR beta chains were found to be more clonally expanded and to have lower generation probabilities than equally common non-associated chains. Presence/absence analyses assumed roughly uniform sequencing depth across donors, an assumption that may not hold. Because some donors lacked HLA typing at each locus, the association tests relied only on the typed subset. A later analysis associated some 17,000 TCR beta sequences with specific HLA alleles at a false discovery rate of 0.05. Assigning TCR associations to individual alleles was difficult when HLA alleles, especially DR and DQ, strongly co-occurred. Because counts were too low, fewer than 20 rarely observed V segments, including chromosome 9 orphons, were excluded from the earlier analysis of 500 to 700 of the donors. Correlated functional status among segregating V segments might reflect linkage disequilibrium, but an unknown experimental factor could not be ruled out. In vitro tests confirmed that three of the cytomegalovirus-associated TCR beta chains recognize cytomegalovirus antigens. For the cohort, immune exposure information was limited to CMV serostatus. According to a later analysis, TCR association rates differed among HLA loci, with DRB1 alleles showing the most associated TCRs and HLA-C alleles showing the fewest. It was suggested by the authors that the approach could potentially be generalized to other disease states and immunological phenotypes. In a later analysis, several top co-occurrence clusters were reported to appear linked to parvovirus B19, influenza, CMV and Epstein-Barr virus. A further reported finding was that TCR beta sequences accurately predicted the HLA-A and HLA-B alleles for most subjects in the first cohort. A later genetic analysis associated a missense DCLRE1C variant with V-gene and J-gene trimming of TCR beta chains, and an independent cohort replicated the association. While some public TCRs were present in many individuals, most TCR sequences turned up only very rarely across donors. Most CMV-associated TCR beta chains appeared to be HLA-restricted in a later analysis, and the HLA associations seemed to be driven largely by CMV exposure. Because the 87-base-pair reads could not distinguish some IMGT-functional V segments, including TRBV6-2 and TRBV6-3, those segments were excluded. A group of highly shared sequence variants was considered likely to be a technical artifact of the sequencing pipeline.

Concerning this clone: The antigen it recognizes is unknown. Per-base quality was not reported, and no clone a single base away is much larger than it.

The protocol used for the library was the immunoSEQ multiplex PCR assay. The multiplex PCR relied on a mix of 60 forward primers for TCR Vbeta segments and 13 reverse primers for TCR Jbeta segments. The CDR3 region of rearranged TCR beta genes was amplified from genomic DNA with a multiplex PCR assay. Amplified TCR beta libraries were sequenced as 87-base-pair reads on the Illumina HiSeq System. In the source study's methods: Across the 700 or so repertoires, a later analysis counted roughly 84 million unique TCR beta chains, roughly 11 million of which were shared by at least two donors. A nearest-neighbor algorithm error-corrected the raw reads and collapsed the reads into unique sequences, merging closely related sequences to remove PCR and sequencing errors. To assign V, D and J gene segments, CDR3 sequences were aligned to IMGT reference sequences. For a sequence to be retained, a match of at least six nucleotides to both a V gene segment and a J gene segment was required. Rearrangements were classified as productive when the CDR3 lacked stop codons and remained in frame with V and J, and all other rearrangements were classified as non-productive. Following IMGT convention, CDR3 was defined as the stretch from the second conserved V-encoded cysteine to the conserved J-encoded phenylalanine. Sequences without an unambiguous match to a single V gene segment were excluded from the earlier analysis of about 600 of the donors. In an earlier analysis of approximately 590 of the donors, a V segment was called functional when productive rearrangements were above 56.7%, and segregating when the standard deviation between donors exceeded 5%. A statistical classification framework was developed to diagnose cytomegalovirus status using the catalog of TCR beta chain sequences. In a later analysis, TCR nucleotide sequences were compared against IMGT/GENE-DB human TR gene sequences so that V and J genes could be assigned. The TCRdist pipeline was used in a later analysis to assign CDR3 sequences and most-parsimonious VDJ recombination scenarios. A later analysis defined each TCR beta chain by its CDR3 amino acid sequence plus V-gene family, and excluded reads lacking a unique V-gene family. To address suspected cross-contamination and a sequencing artifact, a later analysis removed around 600 highly shared, low-generation-probability nucleotide sequences. In a later analysis, a clonal expansion index was calculated for each public chain from normalized within-repertoire ranks of inferred template counts. A later analysis computed generation probabilities with a VDJ recombination model fitted to out-of-frame rearrangements, and checked the results against IGoR. Hypergeometric tests were used in a later analysis to score TCR-TCR, TCR-HLA and TCR-CMV co-occurrence, with a repertoire-size bias correction applied to the TCR pairs. False discovery rates were estimated in a later analysis by permuting HLA or CMV assignments 20 times. A later analysis grouped co-occurring TCRs with DBSCAN, adding TCRdist sequence similarity when clustering within HLA-allele-positive subsets. Co-occurrence clustering excluded repertoires with fewer than 30,000 or more than 120,000 public chains, plus five with anomalous nucleotide sharing. TCRdb took this table from immuneACCESS and kept in-frame rearrangements with V and J called. Such tables lack part of the clones; where checked against another copy, unresolved V genes explain under half of the gap, and the rest is unexplained. V, J and clone size were drawn from that table, and D and trimming were deduced from the DNA. A total of about 140,000 clones appear in this sample, roughly 88% of them only once. The top ten hold roughly 0.5% of the sample.

The germline V gene provides CDR1 SGHTS and CDR2 YDEGEE. V sheds 8 bases and J sheds 6 bases, leaving 12 bases between their ends. Taken from cysteine to phenylalanine, the CDR3 has 12 residues. Here the CDR3 DNA is all that survives: 36 bases in frame from base 1. The cohort consisted of some 670 healthy bone marrow donors. Cohort members were all nominally healthy when sampled, although unrecorded immune exposures were likely present. The donor was CMV seronegative and was included in the group of several hundred seronegative cohort members. Every donor gave a peripheral blood sample, and the peripheral blood mononuclear cells from that sample were used for TCR beta sequencing. Genomic DNA was extracted from the blood cell samples with the Qiagen DNeasy Blood Extraction Kit.

The TCR sequence derives from a woman aged 40 to 50 in good health and CMV-seronegative. In this chain, TRBV5-8 is recombined with TRBJ2-1; TRBD1 is perhaps the D gene, given 5 matching bases. Sequencing was performed on PBMCs. The DNA sequence follows: TGTGCCAGAAAGGGGTGGCGCAATGAGCAGTTCTTC. Its protein is CARKGWRNEQFF. Where the CDR3 stops, the reference TRBV5-8 and TRBJ2-1 genes take over; the full variable domain is EAGVTQSPTHLIKTRGQQATLRCSPISGHTSVYWYQQALGLGLQFLLWYDEGEERNRGNFPPRFSGRQFPNYSSELNVNALELEDSALYLCARKGWRNEQFFGPGTRLTVL.